Each of the 28 T cell receptor beta chains below was sequenced from the same sample in a study of T cell responses to AZD1222 COVID-19 vaccine. TCRdb's table, derived via immunoSEQ multiplex PCR, lists solely in-frame clones and lacks some. The data show 55,000 to 85,000 clones, with 84% seen just once and about 10% held by the top ten. This material consisted of peripheral blood, taken on day 0 of AZD1222 vaccination. The receptors come from an adult in good health.

The chain carries TRBV28 and TRBJ2-4; tentative D call: TRBD1 (6 bases). Germline lookup yields CDR1 MDHEN and CDR2 SYDVKM. CDR3 length equals 13 residues. V lost 6 bases and J lost 7, with 13 bases in between. The CDR3 sequence: CASRQGMRNIQYF. For the CDR3, the DNA is TGTGCCAGCAGGCAGGGGATGAGGAACATTCAGTACTTC.

This clone was counted a few times. This rearrangement joins TRBV5-4 to TRBJ1-2; a possible D gene is TRBD1 (5 bases). This CDR3 is built from 15 residues. Germline V gives CDR1 SGHNT, CDR2 YYREEE (reference sequence). The germline V and J ends were trimmed by 3 bases and 1 base, with 13 bases remaining between them. CDR3 coding DNA: TGTGCCAGCAGCTCCGGAGGACAAATTAACTATGGCTACACCTTC. Protein: CASSSGGQINYGYTF. The complete variable domain, with remaining parts taken from reference TRBV5-4 and TRBJ1-2, reads ETGVTQSPTHLIKTRGQQVTLRCSSQSGHNTVSWYQQALGQGPQFIFQYYREEENGRGNFPPRFSGLQFPNYSSELNVNALELDDSALYLCASSSGGQINYGYTFGSGTRLTVV.

Only one count was recorded for this clone. The chain uses TRBV27 and TRBJ1-4, with a tentative D call TRBD1 (6 bases). The ends were cut back, 3 bases at V and 7 bases at J, with 15 bases in the middle. The CDR3 runs to 15 residues. In germline, CDR1 is MNHEY, CDR2 SMNVEV (reference sequence). The CDR3 spells CASSFQTGGGEKLFF. The CDR3 DNA follows: TGTGCCAGCAGTTTTCAAACAGGAGGGGGTGAAAAACTGTTTTTT. The variable domain in full, with the rest retrieved from reference TRBV27 and TRBJ1-4, is EAQVTQNPRYLITVTGKKLTVTCSQNMNHEYMSWYRQDPGLGLRQIYYSMNVEVTDKGDVPEGYKVSRKEKRNFPLILESPSPNQTSLYFCASSFQTGGGEKLFFGSGTQLSVL.

The J gene is TRBJ1-1, the V gene TRBV5-6; maybe TRBD1 (5 bases). Trimming left V 2 bases short and J 7 bases short, with 6 bases between. The CDR3 has 11 amino acids. Germline V CDR1 and CDR2: SGHDT, YYEEEE. The CDR3, as DNA: TGTGCCAGCAGCTTCGACAGTGAAGCTTTCTTT. This encodes CASSFDSEAFF.

V gene TRBV27 combines with J gene TRBJ2-3, with unresolved D. Between the trimmed V and J ends, which lost 3 bases and 2 bases, there was a span of 9 bases. The length of the CDR3 is 14 residues. The germline gives CDR1 MNHEY, CDR2 SMNVEV (reference sequence). Here the CDR3 DNA reads TGTGCCAGCAGTTTGAGTCACATCACAGATACGCAGTATTTT. It translates to CASSLSHITDTQYF.

This clone was seen ten or more times. The chain links TRBV7-2 to TRBJ1-3, with D perhaps TRBD1 (6 bases). V gave up 5 bases and J gave up 0 bases, with 14 bases separating them. Germline V lookup: CDR1 SGHTA, CDR2 FQGNSA. This CDR3 has 16 amino acids. The CDR3 DNA reads as TGTGCCAGCAGCCTCATGAGGGGGACCTCTGGAAACACCATATATTTT. Residues: CASSLMRGTSGNTIYF.

The genes are TRBV3-1 (or the pseudogene TRBV3-2) and TRBJ1-1; 7 bases align to TRBD1. The CDR3 extends over 14 amino acids. J lost 4 bases, V lost 3 bases, and 5 bases had no gene match. Looked up from germline, CDR1 is LGHDT and CDR2 is YNNKEL (reference sequence). The DNA of the CDR3 is TGTGCCAGCAGCCAGCGACAGGGTGGCACTGAAGCTTTCTTT. This sequence encodes CASSQRQGGTEAFF.

The chain joins TRBV9 to TRBJ2-3; 12 nucleotides align to TRBD2. The V gene end was trimmed by 4 bases and the J gene end by 2 bases; junction bases not matched to a gene: 11. The CDR3 loop spans 18 amino acids. Looked up from germline, CDR1 is SGDLS and CDR2 is YYNGEE. The DNA of the CDR3 is TGTGCCAGCAGCCCGACTAGCGGGGGACCCTACCTCACAGATACGCAGTATTTT. This codes for CASSPTSGGPYLTDTQYF.

This rearrangement joins TRBV5-4 to TRBJ2-7; TRBD2 is a possible D gene (5 bases). V was clipped by 0 bases and J by 2 bases, with 9 bases between them. Looked up from germline, CDR1 is SGHNT and CDR2 is YYREEE (reference sequence). There are 14 residues in the CDR3. The chain's CDR3 is CASSLGLAPYEQYF. The CDR3 DNA follows: TGTGCCAGCAGCTTGGGGCTAGCCCCCTACGAGCAGTACTTC.

The rearrangement links TRBV18 to TRBJ1-5, with D perhaps matching TRBD1 (5 bases). The CDR3 sequence is 15 residues long. The V end was cut by 3 bases, the J end by 5 bases, with 14 bases between. The V gene's germline CDR1 is KGHSH and CDR2 LQKENI. CDR3 sequence: CASSPSTGGDQPQHF. For the CDR3, the DNA is TGTGCCAGCTCACCCTCCACGGGGGGTGATCAGCCCCAGCATTTT.

The chain has TRBV3-1 (or the pseudogene TRBV3-2) and TRBJ2-3, with 10 bases lining up with TRBD2. The trim removed 0 bases at V and 7 bases at J, leaving 10 bases unmatched. From germline, CDR1 is LGHDT and CDR2 YNNKEL (reference sequence). The length of the CDR3 is 17 residues. The CDR3 loop is CASSQDLGLAGENTQYF. The CDR3 nucleotides are TGTGCCAGCAGCCAAGATCTCGGGCTAGCGGGGGAGAATACGCAGTATTTT.

This rearrangement joins TRBV2 to TRBJ2-4; 8 nucleotides agree with TRBD2. V trimming: 4 bases; J trimming: 5 bases; junction bases outside the gene matches: 7. The CDR3 contains 15 residues. Germline CDR1 and CDR2: SNHLY and FYNNEI. The CDR3 region has the DNA TGTGCCAGCAGTGGACGGGGGGGCTCTCAAAACATTCAGTACTTC. Encoded protein: CASSGRGGSQNIQYF.

The V and J genes are TRBV5-6 and TRBJ1-1, with D possibly being TRBD1 (5 bases). V lost 4 bases, J lost 4 bases, and 17 bases lay in between. The CDR3 is 15 residues long. Per germline, CDR1 SGHDT and CDR2 YYEEEE. CDR3 in amino acids: CASSRGGIRGTEAFF. The CDR3 DNA sequence: TGTGCCAGCAGCAGGGGAGGTATAAGAGGCACTGAAGCTTTCTTT.

The V gene is TRBV7-2, the J gene TRBJ2-2; the D is unclear. The V and J ends lost 1 base and 1 base respectively, with 4 bases between them. This CDR3 has 14 residues. From germline, CDR1 is SGHTA and CDR2 FQGNSA. The CDR3 DNA reads TGTGCCAGCAGCTTAGGGGGGAACACCGGGGAGCTGTTTTTT. It codes for CASSLGGNTGELFF.

The chain carries TRBV27 and TRBJ2-4, with TRBD1 identical over 10 bases. Germline assignment: CDR1 MNHEY and CDR2 SMNVEV (reference sequence). CDR3 length equals 14 residues. V dropped 6 bases and J dropped 6; count of bases not matched to a gene: 5. CDR3 protein: CASRPGTGVNIQYF. Here the CDR3 DNA reads TGTGCCAGCAGACCTGGGACAGGGGTAAACATTCAGTACTTC.

The chain combines TRBV10-3 with TRBJ2-7, with a tentative D call TRBD1 (5 bases). Trimming removed 7 bases from V and 0 bases from J, with 13 bases in between. CDR1 ENHRY and CDR2 SYGVKD come from the germline V gene. CDR3 length equals 14 residues. The CDR3 coding sequence is TGTGCCATCACAAACTCTACAGGCTCCTACGAGCAGTACTTC. It translates to CAITNSTGSYEQYF.

The chain recombines TRBV6-1 with TRBJ2-1; 8 bases agree with TRBD2. The germline V gene encodes CDR1 MNHNS and CDR2 SASEGT. The CDR3 covers 20 residues. Trimming cost V 0 bases and J 6 bases; bases outside gene matches: 19. The DNA for the CDR3 is TGTGCCAGCAGTGAAGCCCTCTTTACCCCCGCCGGGGGGGCAGGCAATGAGCAGTTCTTC. As protein: CASSEALFTPAGGAGNEQFF.

This clone was observed once. The chain recombines TRBV6-5 with TRBJ2-7, with D possibly being TRBD2 (6 bases). Germline CDR1 reads MNHEY; CDR2 reads SVGAGI. Trimming pared 0 bases from V and 9 bases from J, leaving 18 bases between. The CDR3 sequence is 15 residues long. The CDR3 region is CASSYSVGGASGQYF. The DNA for the CDR3 is TGTGCCAGCAGTTACTCGGTCGGGGGTGCCTCTGGGCAGTACTTC.

The chain couples TRBV9 to TRBJ1-1; no reliable D call. The germline V and J ends were trimmed by 2 bases and 0 bases, with 8 bases remaining between them. The germline CDR1 and CDR2 sequences are SGDLS and YYNGEE. CDR3 size: 14 residues. CDR3 protein: CASSVAGMNTEAFF. Written as DNA, the CDR3 is TGTGCCAGCAGCGTCGCCGGGATGAACACTGAAGCTTTCTTT.

This clone was detected a few times. The rearrangement links TRBV28 to TRBJ1-5; D gene unclear. V lost 3 bases to trimming and J lost 6 bases, with 24 bases between them. From germline, CDR1 is MDHEN and CDR2 SYDVKM. The CDR3 contains 18 residues. CDR3 DNA: TGTGCCAGCAGTTTGTGGGATTTGGGCAGGTATGGAAGTCAGCCCCAGCATTTT. This translates into CASSLWDLGRYGSQPQHF.

The rearrangement links TRBV5-1 to TRBJ2-1; possible D gene TRBD2, 5 bases. CDR1 is SGHRS, CDR2 YFSETQ, per germline. This CDR3 comprises 14 residues. Between the trimmed V and J ends, which lost 1 base and 1 base, there was a span of 6 bases. The CDR3 is CASSLTGSYNEQFF. For the CDR3, the DNA is TGCGCCAGCAGCTTGACGGGATCCTACAATGAGCAGTTCTTC.

This clone was seen a handful of times. The chain carries TRBV5-5 and TRBJ2-5; 10 bases line up with TRBD2. This CDR3 is 15 amino acids long. The germline V gene encodes CDR1 SGHKS and CDR2 YYEKEE (reference sequence). The J segment lost 5 bases and the V segment lost 4 bases, leaving 8 bases of the junction unmatched. Written as DNA, the CDR3 is TGTGCCAGCAGCCCTCCGAGCGGGGGGGCGGAGACCCAGTACTTC. Translated, it gives CASSPPSGGAETQYF.

The DNA for the CDR3 is TGTGCCAGTAGTACGGCAGGGGAGGTCACTGAAGCTTTCTTT. Protein product: CASSTAGEVTEAFF. This chain joins TRBV19 and TRBJ1-1, with D perhaps TRBD1 (6 bases). Germline values: CDR1 LNHDA, CDR2 SQIVND (reference sequence). This CDR3 is 14 amino acids long. V shed 4 bases and J shed 4 bases, with 13 bases lying between them.

The rearrangement joins TRBV7-3 to TRBJ1-2; 7 nucleotides align to TRBD1. Trimming at V came to 5 bases and at J to 3 bases, leaving 9 bases not matched to a gene. CDR1 SGHTA and CDR2 FQGTGA come from the germline V gene. This CDR3 contains 15 residues. CDR3 DNA sequence: TGTGCCAGCAGCCCCCTGGACAGGAATGACTATGGCTACACCTTC. Its translation is CASSPLDRNDYGYTF.

This chain connects TRBV6-1 to TRBJ2-2, with 8 positions matching TRBD2. The CDR3 covers 18 residues. V was clipped by 1 base and J by 4 bases; unmatched bases: 11. Germline V gene data show CDR1 as MNHNS and CDR2 as SASEGT. This CDR3 reads CASSEVRGGPRITGELFF. In nucleotides, the CDR3 is TGTGCCAGCAGTGAAGTTCGGGGGGGCCCTAGGATCACCGGGGAGCTGTTTTTT.

The chain combines TRBV3-1 (or the pseudogene TRBV3-2) with TRBJ1-6; no clear D gene. The V gene's germline CDR1 is LGHDT and CDR2 YNNKEL (reference sequence). The CDR3 spans 16 residues. Trimming shortened V by 0 bases and J by 6 bases, and 12 bases separated the two germline ends. CDR3 in amino acids: CASSQEWAAVNSPLHF. CDR3 nucleotides: TGTGCCAGCAGCCAAGAATGGGCAGCTGTTAATTCACCCCTCCACTTT.

This sequence joins TRBV5-8 and TRBJ2-7; the D is unclear. The CDR3 totals 12 residues. Trimming pared 1 base from V and 7 bases from J, leaving 9 bases between. Per germline, CDR1 SGHTS and CDR2 YDEGEE. CDR3 in DNA: TGTGCCAGCAGCTTGTTGGGGTGGGAGCAGTACTTC. Its protein is CASSLLGWEQYF.

The rearrangement links TRBV27 to TRBJ1-6; D uncertain. V lost 4 bases and J lost 10, with 11 bases in between. The CDR3 consists of 13 residues. Per the germline V gene, CDR1 is MNHEY and CDR2 is SMNVEV (reference sequence). The CDR3 loop is CASSSQVGSPLHF. CDR3 in DNA: TGTGCCAGCAGTTCCCAGGTTGGGTCACCCCTCCACTTT.